In this sample, the clone carrying this T cell receptor (beta chain) turned up a few times. Its target is not known. The data derive from a study of CD8 T cells in ankylosing spondylitis. Study-level findings and limits: Those disease-linked clones were CD8+; they were also relatively rare in peripheral blood. One TCR beta motif, made up of 7 or 8 highly homologous variants, appeared characteristic of ankylosing spondylitis blood. Some of the motif variants had earlier been found in reactive arthritis patients' fluid and blood.

In germline, CDR1 is SGDLS, CDR2 YYNGEE. Trimming shortened V by 3 bases and J by 2 bases, and 12 bases separated the two germline ends. The CDR3 runs to 14 residues. The authors made TCR beta libraries by quantitative 5'-RACE with molecular barcodes. TCRdb reprocessed the 5' RACE reads with MiXCR, giving one entry per CDR3 protein. The table has 40,000 to 50,000 distinct CDR3 sequences, 2.5% to 3% seen once. The TCR sequence derives from a male donor with ankylosing spondylitis or in good health (not recorded which). Material for sequencing was blood, either unsorted or a sorted T cell fraction (not recorded which). This rearrangement joins TRBV9 to TRBJ2-7; tentative D call: TRBD2 (5 bases). CDR3 DNA: TGTGCCAGCAGCGGCGGACTGAGCGCCTACGAGCAGTACTTC. Translating gives CASSGGLSAYEQYF.